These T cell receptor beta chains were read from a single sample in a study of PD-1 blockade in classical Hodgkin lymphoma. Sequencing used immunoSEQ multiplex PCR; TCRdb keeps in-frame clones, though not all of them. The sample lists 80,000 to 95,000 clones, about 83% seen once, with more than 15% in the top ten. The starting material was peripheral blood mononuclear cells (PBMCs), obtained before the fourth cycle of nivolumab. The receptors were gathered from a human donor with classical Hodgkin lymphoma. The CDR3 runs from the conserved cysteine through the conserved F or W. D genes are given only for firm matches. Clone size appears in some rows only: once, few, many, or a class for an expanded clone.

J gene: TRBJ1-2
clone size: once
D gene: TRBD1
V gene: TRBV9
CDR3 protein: CASSLGTGGGYTF
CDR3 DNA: TGTGCCAGCAGCCTAGGGACAGGGGGTGGCTACACCTTC

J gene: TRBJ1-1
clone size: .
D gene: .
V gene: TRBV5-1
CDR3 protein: CASSVYPGHLRAEAFF
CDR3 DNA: TGCGCCAGCAGCGTTTACCCGGGACACTTAAGGGCTGAAGCTTTCTTT

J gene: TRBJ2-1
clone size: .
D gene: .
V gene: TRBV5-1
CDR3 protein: CASSFGQSSYNEQFF
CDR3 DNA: TGCGCCAGCAGCTTCGGACAGAGCTCCTACAATGAGCAGTTCTTC

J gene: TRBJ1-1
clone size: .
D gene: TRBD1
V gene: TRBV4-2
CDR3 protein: CASTSPNPGQGSTEAFF
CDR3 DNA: TGTGCCAGCACCTCCCCGAATCCGGGACAGGGCTCAACTGAAGCTTTCTTT

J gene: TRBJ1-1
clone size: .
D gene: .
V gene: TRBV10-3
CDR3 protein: CAISESARQAFF
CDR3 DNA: TGTGCCATCAGTGAGTCGGCCCGACAAGCTTTCTTT

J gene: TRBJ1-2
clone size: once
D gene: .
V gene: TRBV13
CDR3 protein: CASSLRAGGGNYGYTF
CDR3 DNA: TGTGCCAGCAGCTTAAGGGCCGGGGGAGGTAACTATGGCTACACCTTC

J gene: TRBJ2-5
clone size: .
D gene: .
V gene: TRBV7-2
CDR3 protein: CASSTSYQETQYF
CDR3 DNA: TGTGCCAGCAGCACCTCGTACCAAGAGACCCAGTACTTC

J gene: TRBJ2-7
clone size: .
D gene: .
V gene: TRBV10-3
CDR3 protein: CAISEDFTRPETSYEQYF
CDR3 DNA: TGTGCCATCAGTGAGGATTTCACTCGACCCGAGACCTCCTACGAGCAGTACTTC

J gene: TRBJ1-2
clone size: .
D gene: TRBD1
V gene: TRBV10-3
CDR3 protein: CAISESSGGFESGYTF
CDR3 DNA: TGTGCCATCAGTGAGTCGTCAGGGGGGTTCGAATCGGGCTACACCTTC

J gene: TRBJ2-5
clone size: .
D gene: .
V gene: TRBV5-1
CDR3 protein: CASSFGGGETQYF
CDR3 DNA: TGCGCCAGCAGCTTCGGCGGAGGAGAGACCCAGTACTTC

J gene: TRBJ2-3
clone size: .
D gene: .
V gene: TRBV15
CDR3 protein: CATSSPFSGARDTQYF
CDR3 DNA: TGTGCCACCAGCAGCCCGTTCTCTGGGGCCAGAGATACGCAGTATTTT

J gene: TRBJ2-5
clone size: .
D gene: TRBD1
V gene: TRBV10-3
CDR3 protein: CAIRADRGEETQYF
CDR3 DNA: TGTGCCATCAGAGCGGACAGGGGGGAGGAGACCCAGTACTTC

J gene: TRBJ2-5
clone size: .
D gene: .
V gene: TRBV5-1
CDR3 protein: CASSLELAGETQYF
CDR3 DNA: TGCGCCAGCAGCTTGGAACTAGCTGGGGAGACCCAGTACTTC

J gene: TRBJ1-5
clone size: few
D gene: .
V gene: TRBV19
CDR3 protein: CASSLADSNQHF
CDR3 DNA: TGTGCCAGTAGCCTCGCGGACAGCAATCAGCATTTT

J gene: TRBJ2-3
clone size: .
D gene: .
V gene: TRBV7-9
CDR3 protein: CASSPTRLQNTDTQYF
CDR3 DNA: TGTGCCAGCAGCCCTACTAGGCTCCAAAACACAGATACGCAGTATTTT

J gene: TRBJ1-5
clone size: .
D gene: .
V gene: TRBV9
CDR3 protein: CASSIEGGNQPQHF
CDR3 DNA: TGTGCCAGCAGTATCGAGGGAGGGAATCAGCCCCAGCATTTT

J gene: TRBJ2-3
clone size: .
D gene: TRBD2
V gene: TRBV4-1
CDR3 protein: CASSQTYRLAVYTQYF
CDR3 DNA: TGCGCCAGCAGCCAAACTTACCGACTAGCGGTGTATACGCAGTATTTT

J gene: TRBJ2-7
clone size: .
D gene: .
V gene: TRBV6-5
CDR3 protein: CASSPPGQRGQYF
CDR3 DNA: TGTGCCAGCAGCCCCCCCGGGCAGAGGGGGCAGTACTTC

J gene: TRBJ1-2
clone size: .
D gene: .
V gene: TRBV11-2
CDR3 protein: CASSSGAPGYTF
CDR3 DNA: TGTGCCAGCAGCTCAGGGGCTCCTGGCTACACCTTC

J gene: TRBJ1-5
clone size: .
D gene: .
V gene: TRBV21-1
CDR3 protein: CASSPRDRDQPQHF
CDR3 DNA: TGTGCCAGCAGCCCCCGGGACAGGGACCAGCCCCAGCATTTT

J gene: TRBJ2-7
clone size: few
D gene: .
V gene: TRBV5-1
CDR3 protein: CASSLDGSGYEQYF
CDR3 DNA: TGCGCCAGCAGCTTGGACGGGAGCGGATACGAGCAGTACTTC

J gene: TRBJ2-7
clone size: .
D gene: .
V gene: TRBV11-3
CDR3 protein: CASSLGASSSYEQYF
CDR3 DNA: TGTGCCAGCAGCTTAGGAGCGTCCAGCTCCTACGAGCAGTACTTC

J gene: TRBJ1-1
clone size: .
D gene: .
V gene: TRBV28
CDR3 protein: CASSLFFPSEAFF
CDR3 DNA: TGTGCCAGCAGTTTATTTTTCCCGAGCGAAGCTTTCTTT

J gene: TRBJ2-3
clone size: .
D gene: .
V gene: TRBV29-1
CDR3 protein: CSVEDPPQGTDTQYF
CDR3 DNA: TGCAGCGTTGAAGATCCCCCCCAGGGGACAGATACGCAGTATTTT

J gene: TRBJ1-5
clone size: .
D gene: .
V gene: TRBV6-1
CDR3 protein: CASSEGPIINQPQHF
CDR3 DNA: TGTGCCAGCAGTGAAGGACCGATCATAAATCAGCCCCAGCATTTT

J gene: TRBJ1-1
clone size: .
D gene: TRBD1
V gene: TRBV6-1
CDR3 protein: CASRHPGQIVTEAFF
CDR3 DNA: TGTGCCAGCAGGCACCCGGGACAGATCGTAACTGAAGCTTTCTTT

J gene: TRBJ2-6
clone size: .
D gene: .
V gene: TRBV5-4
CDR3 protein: CASSPVGVGANVLTF
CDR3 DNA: TGTGCCAGCAGCCCGGTGGGGGTCGGGGCCAACGTCCTGACTTTC

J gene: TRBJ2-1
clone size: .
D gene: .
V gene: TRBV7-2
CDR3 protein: CASSLTPGQNNEQFF
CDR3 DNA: TGTGCCAGCAGCTTAACTCCGGGACAAAACAATGAGCAGTTCTTC

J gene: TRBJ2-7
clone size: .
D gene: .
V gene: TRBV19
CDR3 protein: CASSQGGLAYEQYF
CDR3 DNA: TGTGCCAGTAGTCAAGGGGGACTCGCCTACGAGCAGTACTTC

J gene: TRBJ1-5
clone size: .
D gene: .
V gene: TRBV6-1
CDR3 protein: CASSERVRGTLQPQHF
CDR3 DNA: TGTGCCAGCAGTGAGCGGGTCAGGGGCACATTACAGCCCCAGCATTTT

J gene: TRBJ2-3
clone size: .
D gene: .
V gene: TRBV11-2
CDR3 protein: CASNPSGTDTQYF
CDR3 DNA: TGTGCCAGCAACCCTAGCGGCACAGATACGCAGTATTTT

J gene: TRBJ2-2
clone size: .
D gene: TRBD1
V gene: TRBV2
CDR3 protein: CASSESLKLRGPGELFF
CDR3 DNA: TGTGCCAGCAGTGAATCCCTGAAACTCAGGGGGCCCGGGGAGCTGTTTTTT

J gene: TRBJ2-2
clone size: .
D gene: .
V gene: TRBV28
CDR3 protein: CASSLWTLGLTGELFF
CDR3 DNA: TGTGCCAGCAGTTTATGGACCCTGGGACTCACCGGGGAGCTGTTTTTT

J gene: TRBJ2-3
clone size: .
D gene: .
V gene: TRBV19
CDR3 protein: CASRQGRTRTTDTQYF
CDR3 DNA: TGTGCCAGTAGGCAGGGGAGGACACGAACCACAGATACGCAGTATTTT

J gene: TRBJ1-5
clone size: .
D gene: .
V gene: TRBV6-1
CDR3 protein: CASSEGLGQPQHF
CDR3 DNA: TGTGCCAGCAGTGAAGGGTTGGGGCAGCCCCAGCATTTT

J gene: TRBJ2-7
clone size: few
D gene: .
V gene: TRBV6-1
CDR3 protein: CASSKLPGSSYEQYF
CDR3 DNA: TGTGCCAGCAGTAAACTCCCCGGCAGCTCCTACGAGCAGTACTTC

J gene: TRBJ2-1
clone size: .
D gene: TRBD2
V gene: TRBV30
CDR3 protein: CAWKGGGASYNEQFF
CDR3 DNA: TGTGCCTGGAAGGGCGGGGGTGCCTCCTACAATGAGCAGTTCTTC

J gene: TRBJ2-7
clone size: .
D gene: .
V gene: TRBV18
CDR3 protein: CASSPPIPSYEQYF
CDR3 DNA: TGTGCCAGCTCACCACCGATCCCTTCCTACGAGCAGTACTTC

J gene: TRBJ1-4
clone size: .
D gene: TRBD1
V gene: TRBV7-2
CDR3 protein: CASSLRSRQGGEKLFF
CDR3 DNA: TGTGCCAGCAGCTTAAGGAGTCGACAGGGAGGTGAAAAACTGTTTTTT

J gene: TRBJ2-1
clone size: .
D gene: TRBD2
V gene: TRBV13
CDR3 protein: CASSLWAGPGREPYNEQFF
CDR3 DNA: TGTGCCAGCAGCTTATGGGCAGGGCCGGGGCGGGAGCCCTACAATGAGCAGTTCTTC

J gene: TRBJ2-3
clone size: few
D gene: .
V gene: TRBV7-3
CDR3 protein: CASSTQGDTQYF
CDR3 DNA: TGTGCCAGCAGCACGCAAGGGGATACGCAGTATTTT

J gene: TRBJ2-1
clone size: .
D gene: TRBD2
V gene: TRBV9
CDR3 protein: CASSSRTLAGGPINEQFF
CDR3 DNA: TGTGCCAGCAGCTCCCGAACACTAGCGGGAGGGCCTATAAATGAGCAGTTCTTC

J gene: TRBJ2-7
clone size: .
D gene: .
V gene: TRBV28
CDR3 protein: CASLPYPGTPYEQYF
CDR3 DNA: TGTGCCAGTTTACCCTACCCAGGGACACCCTACGAGCAGTACTTC

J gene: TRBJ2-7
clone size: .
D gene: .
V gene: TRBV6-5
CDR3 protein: CASSAVQRGFREQYF
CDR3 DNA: TGTGCCAGCAGTGCGGTACAGAGGGGGTTTCGGGAGCAGTACTTC

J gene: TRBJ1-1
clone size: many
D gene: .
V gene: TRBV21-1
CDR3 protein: CASRQNTEAFF
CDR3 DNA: TGTGCCAGCAGACAGAACACTGAAGCTTTCTTT

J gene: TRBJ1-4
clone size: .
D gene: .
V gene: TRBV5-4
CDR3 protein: CASSLGGVNEKLFF
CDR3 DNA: TGTGCCAGCAGCTTGGGGGGGGTGAATGAAAAACTGTTTTTT

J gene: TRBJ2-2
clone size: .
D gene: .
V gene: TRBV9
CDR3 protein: CASSVGPTGELFF
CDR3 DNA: TGTGCCAGCAGCGTAGGCCCGACCGGGGAGCTGTTTTTT

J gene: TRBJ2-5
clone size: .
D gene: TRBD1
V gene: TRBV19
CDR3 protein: CASSIGKGQPQQETQYF
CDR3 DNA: TGTGCCAGTAGTATAGGGAAGGGACAGCCCCAACAAGAGACCCAGTACTTC

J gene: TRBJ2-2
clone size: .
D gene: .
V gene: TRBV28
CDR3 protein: CASSLGTSTGELFF
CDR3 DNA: TGTGCCAGCAGTTTAGGTACTTCCACCGGGGAGCTGTTTTTT

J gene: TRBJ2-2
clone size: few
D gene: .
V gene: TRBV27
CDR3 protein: CASSLQARTGELFF
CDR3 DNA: TGTGCCAGCAGTTTACAGGCTAGAACCGGGGAGCTGTTTTTT

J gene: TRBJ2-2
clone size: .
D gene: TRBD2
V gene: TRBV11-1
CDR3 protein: CASSPHSGRGTGELFF
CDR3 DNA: TGTGCCAGCAGCCCCCATAGCGGGAGGGGAACCGGGGAGCTGTTTTTT

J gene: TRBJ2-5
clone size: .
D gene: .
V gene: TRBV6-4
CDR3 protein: CASSGEGDRPETQYF
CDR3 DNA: TGTGCCAGCAGTGGAGAGGGGGATCGTCCGGAGACCCAGTACTTC

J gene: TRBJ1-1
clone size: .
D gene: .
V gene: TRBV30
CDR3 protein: CAWSLLENTEAFF
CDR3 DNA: TGTGCCTGGAGTCTATTAGAAAACACTGAAGCTTTCTTT

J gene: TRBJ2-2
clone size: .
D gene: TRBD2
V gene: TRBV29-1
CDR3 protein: CSVEGGSLAGELFF
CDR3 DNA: TGCAGCGTTGAAGGCGGGAGTCTGGCCGGGGAGCTGTTTTTT